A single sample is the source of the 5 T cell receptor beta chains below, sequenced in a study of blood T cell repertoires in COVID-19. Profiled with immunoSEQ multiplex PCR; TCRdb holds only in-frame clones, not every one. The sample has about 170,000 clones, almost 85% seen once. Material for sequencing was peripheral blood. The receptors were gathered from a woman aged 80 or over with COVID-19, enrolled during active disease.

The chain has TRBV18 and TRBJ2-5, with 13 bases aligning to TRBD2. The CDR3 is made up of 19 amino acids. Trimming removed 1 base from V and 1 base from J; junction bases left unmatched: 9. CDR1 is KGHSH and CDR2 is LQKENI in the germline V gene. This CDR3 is CASSPLPGLAGWVQETQYF. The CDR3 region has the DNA TGTGCCAGCTCACCACTTCCGGGACTAGCGGGATGGGTCCAAGAGACCCAGTACTTC.

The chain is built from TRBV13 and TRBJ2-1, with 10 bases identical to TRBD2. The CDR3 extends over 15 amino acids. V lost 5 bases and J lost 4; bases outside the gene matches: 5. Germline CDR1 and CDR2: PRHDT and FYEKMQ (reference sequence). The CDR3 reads CASSPAGGLYNEQFF. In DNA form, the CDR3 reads TGTGCCAGCAGCCCAGCGGGGGGGCTTTACAATGAGCAGTTCTTC.

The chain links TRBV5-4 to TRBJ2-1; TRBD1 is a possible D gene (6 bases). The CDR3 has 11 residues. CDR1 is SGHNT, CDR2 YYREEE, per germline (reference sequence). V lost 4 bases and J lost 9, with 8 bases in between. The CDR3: CASSQGTEQFF. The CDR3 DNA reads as TGTGCCAGCAGCCAGGGGACTGAGCAGTTCTTC. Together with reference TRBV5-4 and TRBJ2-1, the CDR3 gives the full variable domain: ETGVTQSPTHLIKTRGQQVTLRCSSQSGHNTVSWYQQALGQGPQFIFQYYREEENGRGNFPPRFSGLQFPNYSSELNVNALELDDSALYLCASSQGTEQFFGPGTRLTVL.

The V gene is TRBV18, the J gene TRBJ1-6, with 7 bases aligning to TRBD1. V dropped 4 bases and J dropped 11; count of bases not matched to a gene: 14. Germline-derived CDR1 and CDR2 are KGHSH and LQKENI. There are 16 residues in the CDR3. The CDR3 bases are TGTGCCAGCTCACTAACCGCCGGGACAGCCGTGACACCCCTCCACTTT. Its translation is CASSLTAGTAVTPLHF.

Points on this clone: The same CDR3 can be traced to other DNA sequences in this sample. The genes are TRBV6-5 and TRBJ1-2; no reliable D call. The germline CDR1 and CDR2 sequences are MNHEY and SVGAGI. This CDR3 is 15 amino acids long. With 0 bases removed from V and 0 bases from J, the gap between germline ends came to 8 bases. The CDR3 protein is CASSYSRGANYGYTF. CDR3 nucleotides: TGTGCCAGCAGTTACTCTCGGGGAGCTAACTATGGCTACACCTTC.